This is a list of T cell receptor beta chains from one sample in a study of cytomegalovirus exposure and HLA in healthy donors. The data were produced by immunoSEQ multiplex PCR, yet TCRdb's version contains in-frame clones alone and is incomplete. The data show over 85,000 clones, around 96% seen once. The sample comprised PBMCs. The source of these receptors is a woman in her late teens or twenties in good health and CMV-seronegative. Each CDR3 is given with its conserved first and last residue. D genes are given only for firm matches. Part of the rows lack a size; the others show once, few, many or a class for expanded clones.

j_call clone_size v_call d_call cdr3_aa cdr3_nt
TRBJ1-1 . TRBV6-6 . CASSLGGGGMNTEAFF TGTGCCAGCAGTTTGGGGGGGGGAGGGATGAACACTGAAGCTTTCTTT
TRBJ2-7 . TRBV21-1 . CASSKAYERGGRKYYEQYF TGTGCCAGCAGCAAAGCGTATGAGCGGGGGGGAAGGAAATACTACGAGCAGTACTTC
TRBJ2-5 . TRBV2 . CASSTSVNPTGETQYF TGTGCCAGCAGTACTAGCGTCAACCCCACAGGGGAGACCCAGTACTTC
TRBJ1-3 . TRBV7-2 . CASSLGAGSPTNTIYF TGTGCCAGCAGCTTAGGTGCAGGTTCTCCTACAAACACCATATATTTT
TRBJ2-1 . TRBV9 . CASSVAAYNEQFF TGTGCCAGCAGCGTAGCCGCCTACAATGAGCAGTTCTTC
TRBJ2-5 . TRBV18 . CASSPNFGETQYF TGTGCCAGCTCACCCAACTTCGGGGAGACCCAGTACTTC
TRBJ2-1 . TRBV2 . CASSDPAATSSYNEQFF TGTGCCAGCAGTGACCCAGCGGCAACTTCATCCTACAATGAGCAGTTCTTC
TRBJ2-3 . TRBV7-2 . CASSLAAPLALPSTDTQYF TGTGCCAGCAGCTTAGCCGCGCCGCTAGCCCTACCTTCCACAGATACGCAGTATTTT
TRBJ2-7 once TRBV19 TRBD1 CASSGGTGSYEQYF TGTGCCAGTAGTGGTGGGACAGGGAGTTACGAGCAGTACTTC
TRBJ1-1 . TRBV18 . CASSPPSRPLIEAFF TGTGCCAGCTCACCACCGTCCAGGCCTCTCATTGAAGCTTTCTTT
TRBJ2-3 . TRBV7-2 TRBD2 CASSLVAGAGDTQYF TGTGCCAGCAGCTTAGTAGCGGGGGCCGGGGATACGCAGTATTTT
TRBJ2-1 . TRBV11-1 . CASTGENVYNEQFF TGTGCCAGCACTGGAGAAAACGTATACAATGAGCAGTTCTTC
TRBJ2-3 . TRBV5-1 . CASSFLSTSTDTQYF TGCGCCAGCAGCTTTTTATCGACTAGCACAGATACGCAGTATTTT
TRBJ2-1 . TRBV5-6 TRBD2 CASSLAGGNEQFF TGTGCCAGCAGCTTGGCCGGGGGGAATGAGCAGTTCTTC
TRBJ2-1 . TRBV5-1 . CASSFGYNEQFF TGCGCCAGCAGCTTCGGCTACAATGAGCAGTTCTTC
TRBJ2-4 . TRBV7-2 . CASSLDGVRGNIQYF TGTGCCAGCAGCTTAGATGGGGTTCGGGGGAACATTCAGTACTTC
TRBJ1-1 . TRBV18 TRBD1 CASSPTTGGTEAFF TGTGCCAGCTCACCGACGACAGGGGGCACTGAAGCTTTCTTT
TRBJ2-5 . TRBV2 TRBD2 CASTGLAGQETQYF TGTGCCAGCACGGGACTAGCGGGTCAAGAGACCCAGTACTTC
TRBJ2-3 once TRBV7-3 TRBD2 CASSPRLAGGTDTQYF TGTGCCAGCAGCCCCCGACTAGCGGGGGGCACAGATACGCAGTATTTT
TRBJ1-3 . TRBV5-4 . CASSLAQEISGNTIYF TGTGCCAGCAGCTTGGCGCAGGAAATCTCTGGAAACACCATATATTTT
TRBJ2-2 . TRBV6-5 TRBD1 CASIPGQFTGELFF TGTGCCAGCATTCCGGGACAGTTCACCGGGGAGCTGTTTTTT
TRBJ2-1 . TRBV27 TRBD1 CASIRDRGQGEQFF TGTGCCAGCATCCGGGACAGGGGGCAGGGTGAGCAGTTCTTC
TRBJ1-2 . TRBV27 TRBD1 CASSPRPGGSRGYTF TGTGCCAGCAGTCCCCGCCCAGGGGGGTCTAGAGGCTACACCTTC
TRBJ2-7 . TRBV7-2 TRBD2 CASSRIGTSGYYEQYF TGTGCCAGCAGCAGAATCGGGACTAGCGGTTACTACGAGCAGTACTTC
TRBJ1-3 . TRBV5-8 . CASSLEQPFTGNTIYF TGTGCCAGCAGCTTGGAACAGCCCTTCACTGGAAACACCATATATTTT
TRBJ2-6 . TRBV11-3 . CASSLGGSGANVLTF TGTGCCAGCAGCTTGGGGGGCTCTGGGGCCAACGTCCTGACTTTC
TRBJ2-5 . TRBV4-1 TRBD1 CASSQDRDRGETQYF TGCGCCAGCAGCCAAGACCGGGACAGGGGAGAGACCCAGTACTTC
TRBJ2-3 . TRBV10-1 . CASSESTLATTDTQYF TGCGCCAGCAGTGAGTCGACTCTGGCAACCACAGATACGCAGTATTTT
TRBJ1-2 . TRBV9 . CASSPTGGTNYGYTF TGTGCCAGCAGCCCGACGGGGGGGACTAACTATGGCTACACCTTC
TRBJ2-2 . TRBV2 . CASTWTTTTGELFF TGTGCCAGCACCTGGACTACCACCACCGGGGAGCTGTTTTTT
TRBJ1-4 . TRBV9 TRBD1 CASSLRQGTNEKLFF TGTGCCAGCAGCCTTAGACAGGGAACTAATGAAAAACTGTTTTTT
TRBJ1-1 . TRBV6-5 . CASSYRQSGDTEAFF TGTGCCAGCAGTTACCGACAGTCGGGGGACACTGAAGCTTTCTTT
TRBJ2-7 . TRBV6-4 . CASTYPPRPQYF TGTGCCAGCACATACCCACCCAGGCCACAGTACTTC
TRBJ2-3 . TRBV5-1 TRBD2 CASSSSGRGTDTQYF TGCGCCAGCAGCTCTAGCGGGAGGGGCACAGATACGCAGTATTTT
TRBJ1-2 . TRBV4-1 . CASSPPDSLNYGYTF TGCGCCAGCAGCCCCCCGGACAGTCTTAACTATGGCTACACCTTC
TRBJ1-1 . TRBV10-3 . CATEEGRDTEAFF TGTGCCACCGAGGAGGGGAGGGACACTGAAGCTTTCTTT
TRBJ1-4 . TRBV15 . CALSRATNEKLFF TGTGCCCTGTCGAGGGCAACTAATGAAAAACTGTTTTTT
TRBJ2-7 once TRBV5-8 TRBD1 CASSKWDSVYEQYF TGTGCCAGCAGCAAGTGGGACAGCGTCTACGAGCAGTACTTC
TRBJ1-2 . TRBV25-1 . CASSEDYGYTF TGTGCCAGCAGCGAGGATTATGGCTACACCTTC
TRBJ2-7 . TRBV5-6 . CASSQVGGASYEQYF TGTGCCAGCAGCCAGGTGGGGGGGGCCTCCTACGAGCAGTACTTC